The rows below give T cell receptor beta chains drawn from one sample of a study of shared clonotypes between healthy human individuals. The assay was immunoSEQ multiplex PCR, and TCRdb's table has in-frame clones only and misses some. Of some 2.1 million clones in the sample, over 85% were seen once. The sequenced sample consisted of naive CD8+ T cells from PBMCs. The receptors were sampled from a man in his late teens or twenties in good health. Some clones in this sample may be carry-over from other donors' samples. Each CDR3 is given with its conserved first and last residue. A D gene is named only where the DNA matches it firmly. Not every row has a clone size; where given, it reads once, few, many or a size class.

CDR3 length	J gene	D gene	V gene	clone size	CDR3 DNA	CDR3 protein
12	TRBJ1-2	-	TRBV19	-	TGTGCCAGTTATAGGGAAGACGGCGGCTACACCTTC	CASYREDGGYTF
14	TRBJ2-1	TRBD2	TRBV29-1	-	TGCAGCGTTGAGGGCGGGAGGGCCAGGAATGAGCAGTTCTTC	CSVEGGRARNEQFF
13	TRBJ1-2	-	TRBV27	-	TGTGCCAGCAGGTGGGCAGCCGGCAGGGGCTACACCTTC	CASRWAAGRGYTF
14	TRBJ1-4	TRBD1	TRBV11-2	-	TGTGCCAGCAGCCCGACAGGGACTGATGAAAAACTGTTTTTT	CASSPTGTDEKLFF
13	TRBJ1-5	-	TRBV7-9	few	TGTGCCAGCAGCCCGGGGATCAATCAGCCCCAGCATTTT	CASSPGINQPQHF
13	TRBJ2-5	-	TRBV7-9	few	TGTGCCAGCAGCTTCGCGGGTAGGGAGACCCAGTACTTC	CASSFAGRETQYF
15	TRBJ2-1	TRBD2	TRBV7-7	-	TGTGCCAGCAGCGCCATACTAGCGGGATACAATGAGCAGTTCTTC	CASSAILAGYNEQFF
18	TRBJ2-6	TRBD2	TRBV7-3	-	TGTGCCAGCAGCGTTAGCGGGAGCGGGTACCCTGGGGCCAACGTCCTGACTTTC	CASSVSGSGYPGANVLTF
14	TRBJ2-1	TRBD2	TRBV30	once	TGTGCCGGGCCCCGGGGGGGGAGTCCCAATGAGCAGTTCTTC	CAGPRGGSPNEQFF
13	TRBJ2-7	-	TRBV5-4	-	TGTGCCAGCAGCTTGGGGGTGGCCTACGAGCAGTACTTC	CASSLGVAYEQYF
16	TRBJ2-7	-	TRBV11-2	-	TGTGCCAGCAGCCCTGAGGCGGCGGCGAGCTCCTACGAGCAGTACTTC	CASSPEAAASSYEQYF
14	TRBJ1-4	TRBD1	TRBV4-3	-	TGCGCCAGCAGAAAGGGGGCATCTAATGAAAAACTGTTTTTT	CASRKGASNEKLFF
18	TRBJ2-1	TRBD2	TRBV28	-	TGTGCCAGCAGTCCAGGCTCGACTAGCGGGATTCGGTACAATGAGCAGTTCTTC	CASSPGSTSGIRYNEQFF
12	TRBJ2-7	-	TRBV27	-	TGTGCCAGCAGTTCCCGTCCACCCGGGCAGTACTTC	CASSSRPPGQYF
12	TRBJ1-1	-	TRBV19	-	TGTGCCAGTAGTATGGTGAACACTGAAGCTTTCTTT	CASSMVNTEAFF
17	TRBJ1-4	TRBD1	TRBV5-1	-	TGCGCCAGCAGCCCCTATGGACAGGGTGAGGCTAATGAAAAACTGTTTTTT	CASSPYGQGEANEKLFF
16	TRBJ1-1	-	TRBV2	-	TGTGCCAGCAGTGAAACTCAGGACTCCGTGAACACTGAAGCTTTCTTT	CASSETQDSVNTEAFF
16	TRBJ2-5	TRBD1	TRBV4-1	-	TGCGCCAGCAGCCATAGGACAGGGGGCGGGCAGGAGACCCAGTACTTC	CASSHRTGGGQETQYF
14	TRBJ2-7	-	TRBV6-5	-	TGTGCCAGCAGTTTTCAGGGGAGCTCCTACGAGCAGTACTTC	CASSFQGSSYEQYF
18	TRBJ2-3	TRBD2	TRBV7-2	-	TGTGCCAGCAGCTTAGGGCTAGCGGGATCTCCGAGCACAGATACGCAGTATTTT	CASSLGLAGSPSTDTQYF
15	TRBJ1-2	-	TRBV27	-	TGTGCCAGCAGTTTCGGTGGGGCGTATGGCTATGGCTACACCTTC	CASSFGGAYGYGYTF
18	TRBJ1-1	-	TRBV13	-	TGTGCCAGCAGCCTACTCTCCGGGCCCCTCAGAATTAACACTGAAGCTTTCTTT	CASSLLSGPLRINTEAFF
18	TRBJ2-6	TRBD1	TRBV5-1	-	TGCGCCAGCAGCGGAACCGGGACAGTCGTCTCTGGGGCCAACGTCCTGACTTTC	CASSGTGTVVSGANVLTF
14	TRBJ1-1	-	TRBV13	-	TGTGCCAGCAGCTTTACAGGGATGAACACTGAAGCTTTCTTT	CASSFTGMNTEAFF
13	TRBJ1-2	-	TRBV5-1	-	TGCGCCAGCAGCCCGGGGACGGGCTATGGCTACACCTTC	CASSPGTGYGYTF
16	TRBJ2-7	TRBD2	TRBV29-1	-	TGCAGCGCCCTTGGACTAGCGGTAACCCACTCCTACGAGCAGTACTTC	CSALGLAVTHSYEQYF
15	TRBJ1-5	TRBD1	TRBV7-8	-	TGTGCCAGCAGTCGGGACAGGGCCCTCGATCAGCCCCAGCATTTT	CASSRDRALDQPQHF
13	TRBJ2-1	TRBD1	TRBV7-3	-	TGTGCCAGCAGCCCCGTCAGGGGGAATGAGCAGTTCTTC	CASSPVRGNEQFF
13	TRBJ2-7	-	TRBV27	-	TGTGCCAGCAGTTTATACCGAATCACCGAGCAGTACTTC	CASSLYRITEQYF
15	TRBJ1-2	-	TRBV25-1	-	TGTGCCAGCAGTGAATGGGGGGAGACTAACTATGGCTACACCTTC	CASSEWGETNYGYTF
13	TRBJ2-7	-	TRBV7-2	-	TGTGCCAGCAGCTACGGACCCTACTACGAGCAGTACTTC	CASSYGPYYEQYF
14	TRBJ2-7	TRBD1	TRBV5-1	-	TGCGCCAGCAGCGGATGGACAGGGGGCTACGAGCAGTACTTC	CASSGWTGGYEQYF
14	TRBJ1-2	TRBD1	TRBV28	-	TGTGCCAGCAGTCTGAGGGACAGGGGGAATGGCTACACCTTC	CASSLRDRGNGYTF
14	TRBJ2-1	-	TRBV11-2	-	TGTGCCAGCAGCTTCCGGGATTCCTACAATGAGCAGTTCTTC	CASSFRDSYNEQFF
14	TRBJ2-7	-	TRBV9	-	TGTGCCAGCAGCGTAGCGGGTTCGGGGTACGAGCAGTACTTC	CASSVAGSGYEQYF
12	TRBJ2-7	-	TRBV7-9	few	TGTGCCAGCAGCCGAGACAGTGCCGAGCAGTACTTC	CASSRDSAEQYF
14	TRBJ2-2	TRBD1	TRBV10-3	-	TGTGCCATCAGGGACAGGGGGAACACCGGGGAGCTGTTTTTT	CAIRDRGNTGELFF
17	TRBJ2-1	-	TRBV4-1	-	TGCGCCAGCAGCCAAGTACCGCGGACAGAAGCCTACAATGAGCAGTTCTTC	CASSQVPRTEAYNEQFF
15	TRBJ2-2	-	TRBV9	-	TGTGCCAGCAGCGCCCAGACTAGTCTGGCCGGGGAGCTGTTTTTT	CASSAQTSLAGELFF
16	TRBJ2-1	-	TRBV6-5	once	TGTGCCAGCAGTTCCGAGAGGGACGGAGTTTACAATGAGCAGTTCTTC	CASSSERDGVYNEQFF
13	TRBJ2-1	-	TRBV29-1	-	TGCAGCGTTGATGCGAGGACAGTAAACGAGCAGTTCTTC	CSVDARTVNEQFF
15	TRBJ2-7	-	TRBV9	-	TGTGCCAGCAGCGCCGCCCACGGGGCAAACTACGAGCAGTACTTC	CASSAAHGANYEQYF
13	TRBJ2-7	TRBD1	TRBV2	once	TGTGCCAGCAGAGGGACAGCGAATTACGAGCAGTACTTC	CASRGTANYEQYF
17	TRBJ1-1	TRBD1	TRBV5-1	-	TGCGCCAGCAGCTTGGAGGTTCTACAGGGGGTTGGCACTGAAGCTTTCTTT	CASSLEVLQGVGTEAFF
15	TRBJ2-5	-	TRBV28	-	TGTGCCAGCAGTTTCAGGCCTATGCGACAAGAGACCCAGTACTTC	CASSFRPMRQETQYF
15	TRBJ1-2	-	TRBV19	-	TGTGCCACCGCAGGGGAGAAGGTAGGGGGCTATGGCTACACCTTC	CATAGEKVGGYGYTF
15	TRBJ2-3	-	TRBV19	-	TGTGCCAGTAGCCCCCGGCTAGCGAGCGCAGATACGCAGTATTTT	CASSPRLASADTQYF
15	TRBJ1-4	-	TRBV28	-	TGTGCCAGCAGTCATGAGGGGCAGCAGGAAGAAAAACTGTTTTTT	CASSHEGQQEEKLFF
15	TRBJ2-7	-	TRBV15	-	TGTGCCACCAGCTGGGACGCGGTCAGCTCCTACGAGCAGTACTTC	CATSWDAVSSYEQYF
15	TRBJ1-2	-	TRBV7-3	few	TGTGCCAGCAGCCCAGCCCCAACAGGGACCTATGGCTACACCTTC	CASSPAPTGTYGYTF
14	TRBJ2-7	-	TRBV5-6	-	TGTGCCAGCAGCTTACTTAGCGGTTTCAACGAGCAGTACTTC	CASSLLSGFNEQYF
15	TRBJ2-5	TRBD2	TRBV7-2	-	TGTGCCAGCAGCATAGGGGGGACTAGCGGAGAGACCCAGTACTTC	CASSIGGTSGETQYF